This passage covers 8 T cell receptor beta chains from one sample sequenced in a study of T cells in tumors after PD-1 blockade. Sequencing used immunoSEQ multiplex PCR; TCRdb keeps in-frame clones, though not all of them. The sample contains around 35,000 clones, about three quarters of which appear only once. The specimen was PBMCs, collected after anti-PD-1 treatment. These TCRs come from a human donor with basal cell carcinoma.

The chain combines TRBV6-1 with TRBJ2-2; 10 positions match TRBD1. Trimming removed 3 bases from V and 4 bases from J; junction bases left unmatched: 14. The CDR3 contains 19 residues. Germline lookup yields CDR1 MNHNS and CDR2 SASEGT. The CDR3 here is CASSEQRTGGMGITGELFF. In DNA form, the CDR3 reads TGTGCCAGCAGTGAGCAACGGACAGGGGGTATGGGGATCACCGGGGAGCTGTTTTTT.

This chain joins TRBV2 and TRBJ1-3; 7 nucleotides align to TRBD1. Germline loops: CDR1 SNHLY, CDR2 FYNNEI. The CDR3 is made up of 17 amino acids. V was clipped by 4 bases and J by 0 bases; unmatched bases: 9. CDR3 sequence (DNA): TGTGCCAGCAGTGCCATACAGGGGTCTTACTCTGGAAACACCATATATTTT. Translation gives CASSAIQGSYSGNTIYF.

This sequence joins TRBV13 and TRBJ1-2; D may be TRBD1 (5 bases). CDR1 and CDR2 (germline): PRHDT, FYEKMQ (reference sequence). Trimming took 4 bases from V and 1 from J, leaving 13 bases between them. The CDR3 has 15 residues. The CDR3 loop reads CASSWGTVDNYGYTF. CDR3 in DNA: TGTGCCAGCAGCTGGGGGACCGTTGATAACTATGGCTACACCTTC.

This chain connects TRBV5-6 to TRBJ1-3; 7 bases match TRBD1. The J segment lost 1 base and the V segment lost 3 bases, leaving 13 bases of the junction unmatched. Germline V gives CDR1 SGHDT, CDR2 YYEEEE. The CDR3 has 18 residues. For the CDR3, the DNA is TGTGCCAGCAGCTGGAGGGCGCGAACAGGGGTATCTGGAAACACCATATATTTT. This sequence encodes CASSWRARTGVSGNTIYF. Variable domain in full (rest from reference TRBV5-6 and TRBJ1-3): DAGVTQSPTHLIKTRGQQVTLRCSPKSGHDTVSWYQQALGQGPQFIFQYYEEEERQRGNFPDRFSGHQFPNYSSELNVNALLLGDSALYLCASSWRARTGVSGNTIYFGEGSWLTVV.

This clone was detected only once. The V gene is TRBV5-1, the J gene TRBJ1-1; unclear D gene. Germline loops: CDR1 SGHRS, CDR2 YFSETQ. The CDR3 runs to 14 residues. Trimming left V 0 bases short and J 5 bases short, with 11 bases between. The CDR3 nucleotides read TGCGCCAGCAGCTTGGGACTCCAGAGGACTGAAGCTTTCTTT. It translates to CASSLGLQRTEAFF.

V usage is TRBV4-3 and J usage is TRBJ2-3; 10 bases agree with TRBD2. Unmatched junction bases numbered 9, after V lost 4 bases and J lost 5 bases. Germline V gives CDR1 LGHNA, CDR2 YSLEER. The CDR3 is 16 residues long. The CDR3 DNA follows: TGCGCCAGCAGCCCCAGCGGGGGGGCCAGCGGAGATACGCAGTATTTT. This gives the protein CASSPSGGASGDTQYF.

The sample holds one count of this clone. This chain links TRBV6-2 or TRBV6-3 with TRBJ2-5; TRBD1 might be the D (6 bases). This CDR3 region has 15 residues. Trimming shortened V by 6 bases and J by 3 bases, and 17 bases separated the two germline ends. CDR1 MNHEY and CDR2 SVGEGT come from the germline V gene. The CDR3 DNA is TGTGCCAGCAGCTCTCCGGGACAAAGAGAAGAGACCCAGTACTTC. Translation gives CASSSPGQREETQYF.

The chain recombines TRBV11-3 with TRBJ2-1; D gene ambiguous. The CDR3 loop spans 14 amino acids. V lost 3 bases to trimming and J lost 5 bases, with 11 bases between them. CDR1 and CDR2 from the germline V gene are SGHNT and YENEEA. For the CDR3, the DNA is TGTGCCAGCAGCTTCGGACGCACCAACAATGAGCAGTTCTTC. Amino acids: CASSFGRTNNEQFF.